The clone carrying this TCR beta chain was observed a single time. The antigen remains unidentified. This entry belongs to a study of T-cell reconstitution after alpha-beta-depleted transplantation in children. Study outcomes and limitations: Diversity of TCRbeta at day 60 was high in some patients, arising from surviving recipient T cells and thymic progenitors. The authors attributed T-cell counts and diversity one year after transplant mostly to newly produced T cells. By about two months after transplant, alpha-beta T cells reportedly arose from several hundred graft clones that had expanded.

Unique molecular identifiers were incorporated when the TCRbeta library was constructed. MiXCR was run by TCRdb on the PCR reads, yielding one entry per CDR3 protein. This sample has hundreds of thousands of distinct CDR3 sequences, with 20% to 30% found just once. V lost 3 bases and J 2 bases, leaving 12 bases between the germline ends. CDR1 is KGHDR and CDR2 is SFDVKD in the germline V gene. The CDR3 runs 15 residues. The clonotype was recovered from a female patient younger than 10 who had a stem cell transplant for congenital amegakaryocytic thrombocytopenia, so the T cells may come from the graft donor. This specimen consisted of PBMCs, mostly from graft donor cells, obtained 360 days after TCRalphabeta/CD19-depleted stem cell transplant. The genes are TRBV24-1 and TRBJ2-5; D call uncertain. The chain's CDR3 is CATSDPGLSQETQYF. In DNA form, the CDR3 reads TGTGCCACCAGTGATCCGGGCCTATCGCAAGAGACCCAGTACTTC.